This T cell receptor (beta chain) originates from a study of cytotoxic CD8 clonotypes in ibrutinib-treated CLL. Turning to the study itself: The study recorded mean values of about 260,000 productive templates and 80,000 to 100,000 productive rearrangements per sample.

Sequencing used immunoSEQ multiplex PCR; TCRdb keeps in-frame clones, though not all of them. The table shows some 300,000 clones, with about 77% occurring only once. This CDR3 has 14 residues. Trimming removed 3 bases from V and 7 bases from J, with 15 bases in between. Germline V gene sequence: CDR1 MRHNA, CDR2 SNTAGT. This chain links TRBV6-4 with TRBJ1-2; D is possibly TRBD1 (6 bases). Here the sequenced sample was PBMCs, taken before ibrutinib treatment. This TCR derives from a human donor with chronic lymphocytic leukemia. The DNA of the CDR3 is TGTGCCAGCAGTGAAGGTTCGGGGACAAGTGGCTACACCTTC. This gives the protein CASSEGSGTSGYTF.